This section outlines one T cell receptor (beta chain) sequence together with its context. Antigen: not known. This sample stems from a study of vaccination and CD4 T cells after COVID-19. Study details: Post-vaccine sampling followed dose two by a median 72 days (range 14 to 241). Findings and caveats of the study: Researchers report that 304 of 307 vaccine-specific clones in convalescent patients proved spike mono-reactive. SARS-CoV-2-reactive clonotypes rose nonsignificantly, with the median going from about 20 to 38.

Time point reported: late sampling 161 to 241 days after vaccination in three convalescent patients. Treatment described: approximately nine-day PBMC culture with coronavirus spike peptide pools or control peptides (ViraFEST assay). Sequencing of DNA taken from cultured CD4+ T cells relied on the Oncomine TCR Beta short-read assay. After culture, CD4+ T cells served as the source for genomic DNA extraction. MiXCR was run by TCRdb on the PCR reads, yielding one entry per CDR3 protein. The sample has around 30,000 distinct CDR3 sequences, around 33% seen once. The specimen comprised CD4+ T cells from blood, cultured in vitro, sampled about 7 months after SARS-CoV-2 vaccination. This sequence was found in a human donor who had recovered from COVID-19.

CDR3 nucleotides: TGCAGTGCCAGGGGTAGCGGGAGAGATTGGAACACCGGGGAGCTGTTTTTT. This gives the protein CSARGSGRDWNTGELFF. V gene TRBV20-1 combines with J gene TRBJ2-2; 9 nucleotides line up with TRBD2. CDR3 size: 17 residues. Germline CDR1 and CDR2: DFQATT and SNEGSKA (reference sequence). The V gene end was trimmed by 6 bases and the J gene end by 1 base; junction bases not matched to a gene: 12.